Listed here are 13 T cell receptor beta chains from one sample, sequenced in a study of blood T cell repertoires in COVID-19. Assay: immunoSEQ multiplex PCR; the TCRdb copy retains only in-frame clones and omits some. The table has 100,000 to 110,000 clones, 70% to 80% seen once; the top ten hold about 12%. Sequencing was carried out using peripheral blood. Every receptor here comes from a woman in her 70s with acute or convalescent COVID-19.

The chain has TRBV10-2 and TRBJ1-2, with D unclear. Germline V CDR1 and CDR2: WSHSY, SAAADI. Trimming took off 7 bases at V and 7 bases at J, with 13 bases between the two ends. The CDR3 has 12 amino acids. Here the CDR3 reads CASKETSGGYTF. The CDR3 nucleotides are TGCGCCAGCAAGGAGACTTCGGGTGGCTACACCTTC.

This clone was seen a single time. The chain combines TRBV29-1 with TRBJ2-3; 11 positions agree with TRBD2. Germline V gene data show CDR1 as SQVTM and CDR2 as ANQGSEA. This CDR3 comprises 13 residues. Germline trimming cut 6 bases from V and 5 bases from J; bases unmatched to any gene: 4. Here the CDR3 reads CSVPTSGGDTQYF. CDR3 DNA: TGCAGCGTCCCCACTAGCGGGGGAGATACGCAGTATTTT.

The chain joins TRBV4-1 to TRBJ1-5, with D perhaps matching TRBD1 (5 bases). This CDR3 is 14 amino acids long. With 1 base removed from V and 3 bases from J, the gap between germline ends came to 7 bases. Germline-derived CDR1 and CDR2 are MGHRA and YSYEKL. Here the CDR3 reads CASSQAGYNQPQHF. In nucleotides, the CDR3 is TGCGCCAGCAGCCAAGCAGGGTACAATCAGCCCCAGCATTTT.

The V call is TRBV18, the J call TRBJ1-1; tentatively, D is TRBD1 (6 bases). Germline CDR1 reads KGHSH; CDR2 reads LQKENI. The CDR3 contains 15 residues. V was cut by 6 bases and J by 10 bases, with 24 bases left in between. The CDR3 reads CASSPSETHRVGAFF. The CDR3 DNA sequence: TGTGCCAGCTCCCCGTCCGAAACACACAGGGTAGGAGCTTTCTTT.

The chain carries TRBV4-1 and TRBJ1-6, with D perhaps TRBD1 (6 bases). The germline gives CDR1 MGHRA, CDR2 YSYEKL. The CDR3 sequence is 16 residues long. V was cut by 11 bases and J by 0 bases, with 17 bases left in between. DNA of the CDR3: TGCGCCTCGGCGACAGGTCCCAGCTCCTATAATTCACCCCTCCACTTT. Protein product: CASATGPSSYNSPLHF.

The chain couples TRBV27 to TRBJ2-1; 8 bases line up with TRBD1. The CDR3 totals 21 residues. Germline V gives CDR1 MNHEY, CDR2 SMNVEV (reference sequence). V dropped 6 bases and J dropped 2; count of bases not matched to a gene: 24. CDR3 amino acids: CASRGTGEPILSPGPYNEQFF. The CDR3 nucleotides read TGTGCCAGCAGGGGGACAGGAGAGCCTATCCTCTCTCCAGGCCCCTACAATGAGCAGTTCTTC.

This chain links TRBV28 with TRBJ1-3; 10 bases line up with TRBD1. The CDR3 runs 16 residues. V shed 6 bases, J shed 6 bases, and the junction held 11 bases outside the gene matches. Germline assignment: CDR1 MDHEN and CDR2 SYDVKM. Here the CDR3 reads CASRTPGQGITNTIYF. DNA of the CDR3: TGTGCCAGCAGAACCCCGGGACAGGGGATCACAAACACCATATATTTT.

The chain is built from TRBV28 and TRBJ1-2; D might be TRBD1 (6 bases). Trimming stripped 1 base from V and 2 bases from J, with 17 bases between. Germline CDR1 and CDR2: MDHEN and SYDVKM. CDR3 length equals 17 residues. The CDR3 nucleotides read TGTGCCAGCAGTTTATCCTTGTTGATCGGGACAAACTATGGCTACACCTTC. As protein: CASSLSLLIGTNYGYTF.

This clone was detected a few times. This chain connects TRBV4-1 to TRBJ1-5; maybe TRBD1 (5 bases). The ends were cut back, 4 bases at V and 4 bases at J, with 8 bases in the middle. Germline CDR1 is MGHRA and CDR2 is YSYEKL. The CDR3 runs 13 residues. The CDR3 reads CASSPDRNQPQHF. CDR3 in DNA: TGCGCCAGCAGCCCAGACAGAAATCAGCCCCAGCATTTT.

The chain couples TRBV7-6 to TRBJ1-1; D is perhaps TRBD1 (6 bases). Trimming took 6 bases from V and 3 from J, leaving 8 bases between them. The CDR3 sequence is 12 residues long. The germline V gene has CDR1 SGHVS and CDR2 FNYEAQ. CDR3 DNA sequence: TGTGCCAGCAGTCACAGGGACACTGAAGCTTTCTTT. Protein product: CASSHRDTEAFF.

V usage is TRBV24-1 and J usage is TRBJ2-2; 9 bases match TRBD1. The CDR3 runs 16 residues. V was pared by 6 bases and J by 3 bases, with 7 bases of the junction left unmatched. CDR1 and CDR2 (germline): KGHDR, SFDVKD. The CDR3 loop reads CATSPHRTGDTGELFF. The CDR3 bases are TGTGCCACCAGTCCCCACAGGACAGGGGACACCGGGGAGCTGTTTTTT.

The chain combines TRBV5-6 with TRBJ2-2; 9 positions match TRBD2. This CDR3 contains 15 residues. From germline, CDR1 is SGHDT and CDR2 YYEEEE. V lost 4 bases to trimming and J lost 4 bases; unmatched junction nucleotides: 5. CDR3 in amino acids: CASSPWREGTGELFF. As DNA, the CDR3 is TGTGCCAGCAGCCCTTGGCGGGAGGGCACCGGGGAGCTGTTTTTT. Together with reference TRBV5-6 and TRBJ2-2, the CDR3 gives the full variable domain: DAGVTQSPTHLIKTRGQQVTLRCSPKSGHDTVSWYQQALGQGPQFIFQYYEEEERQRGNFPDRFSGHQFPNYSSELNVNALLLGDSALYLCASSPWREGTGELFFGEGSRLTVL.

CDR3 sequence reads: CASSDYRGINYGYTF. The CDR3 coding sequence is TGTGCCAGCTCAGACTACAGGGGAATAAACTATGGCTACACCTTC. V is TRBV18 and J is TRBJ1-2; 7 nucleotides match TRBD1. V shed 5 bases, J shed 2 bases, and the junction held 8 bases outside the gene matches. Germline CDR1 KGHSH, CDR2 LQKENI. The CDR3 has 15 residues.